This is a list of T cell receptor beta chains from one sample in a study of patients and donors after allogeneic stem cell transplantation. TCRdb re-called the RT-PCR reads through MiXCR, storing one row per CDR3 protein. The sample contains hundreds of thousands of distinct CDR3 sequences, approximately 16% of which appear only once. The specimen was blood, either unsorted or a sorted T cell fraction (not recorded which). These receptors all stem from a human donor who was either an allogeneic HSCT recipient or a stem cell or donor lymphocyte infusion donor (not recorded which). It is not recorded whose cells these are; they may come from a transplant donor. CDR3s include the opening cysteine and the closing phenylalanine or tryptophan. D genes are given only for firm matches. Size is omitted from some rows. Given values are once, few, many or a class for expanded clones.

CASSAEGTRGYTF	TGTGCCAGCAGTGCGGAGGGAACTCGGGGCTACACCTTC	few	TRBJ1-2	NA	TRBV25-1
CASRQDRAGYTF	TGTGCCAGCAGACAGGACAGGGCTGGCTACACCTTC	few	TRBJ1-2	TRBD1	TRBV25-1
CASSLKAGGLNTGELFF	TGCGCCAGCAGCTTAAAAGCGGGGGGCTTGAACACCGGGGAGCTGTTTTTT	NA	TRBJ2-2	TRBD2	TRBV5-1
CSATVVNEQFF	TGCAGTGCTACGGTAGTCAATGAGCAGTTCTTC	few	TRBJ2-1	NA	TRBV20-1
CSADPGAGADTQYF	TGCAGTGCCGATCCAGGGGCGGGCGCAGATACGCAGTATTTT	NA	TRBJ2-3	NA	TRBV20-1
CASSTLAPSTDTQYF	TGTGCCAGCTCTACACTAGCTCCTAGCACAGATACGCAGTATTTT	NA	TRBJ2-3	NA	TRBV18
CASSIRDSFFSGANVLTF	TGTGCCAGTAGTATAAGGGACAGTTTTTTCTCTGGGGCCAACGTCCTGACTTTC	few	TRBJ2-6	TRBD1	TRBV19
CATSRDQRISGANVLTF	TGTGCCACCAGCAGAGATCAACGGATCTCTGGGGCCAACGTCCTGACTTTC	many	TRBJ2-6	NA	TRBV15
CASSYAGGEQYF	TGCGCCAGCAGCTATGCCGGGGGCGAGCAGTACTTC	many	TRBJ2-7	NA	TRBV5-1
CASSRGGVSYGYTF	TGTGCCAGCAGTCGAGGGGGTGTAAGCTATGGCTACACCTTC	many	TRBJ1-2	NA	TRBV12-3/TRBV12-4
CASSFVWESTYGYTF	TGTGCCAGCAGTTTTGTATGGGAGTCTACCTATGGCTACACCTTC	NA	TRBJ1-2	NA	TRBV12-3/TRBV12-4
CASGLGPPRGYGYTF	TGTGCCAGCGGTTTAGGACCCCCACGAGGCTATGGCTACACCTTC	NA	TRBJ1-2	NA	TRBV5-8
CASSSGTGHLVGYEQYF	TGTGCCAGCAGCTCCGGGACAGGCCACCTGGTTGGCTACGAGCAGTACTTC	many	TRBJ2-7	TRBD1	TRBV7-9
CASSQVSITDTQYF	TGCGCCAGCAGCCAAGTCAGCATCACAGATACGCAGTATTTT	few	TRBJ2-3	NA	TRBV4-1
CASSFLWTVYQPQHF	TGTGCCAGCAGCTTCTTGTGGACAGTTTATCAGCCCCAGCATTTT	NA	TRBJ1-5	NA	TRBV5-8
CASSQSVLMNTEAFF	TGTGCCAGCAGCCAGTCAGTCCTGATGAACACTGAAGCTTTCTTT	few	TRBJ1-1	NA	TRBV14
CSARGLAGRDTQYF	TGCAGTGCGAGGGGACTAGCGGGCAGGGATACGCAGTATTTT	NA	TRBJ2-3	TRBD2	TRBV20-1
CASSHSQGSVETQYF	TGTGCCAGCAGCCATTCACAGGGCTCCGTTGAGACCCAGTACTTC	NA	TRBJ2-5	NA	TRBV4-2
CATLPGVSYNEQFF	TGTGCCACCCTCCCGGGGGTTTCCTACAATGAGCAGTTCTTC	NA	TRBJ2-1	NA	TRBV2
CSAPGQGRDEQYF	TGCAGTGCCCCGGGACAGGGTCGCGACGAGCAGTACTTC	NA	TRBJ2-7	TRBD1	TRBV20-1
CSARGQQLAKNIQYF	TGCAGTGCTAGGGGACAGCAACTAGCCAAAAACATTCAGTACTTC	many	TRBJ2-4	TRBD1	TRBV20-1
CASRLAGNMDEQYF	TGTGCCAGTAGACTAGCGGGAAACATGGACGAGCAGTACTTC	few	TRBJ2-7	TRBD2	TRBV2
CAAEGLADEQYF	TGTGCCGCCGAGGGTCTCGCCGACGAGCAGTACTTC	NA	TRBJ2-7	NA	TRBV2
CASSRVGVDSPLHF	TGTGCCAGCAGCCGGGTCGGGGTAGATTCACCCCTCCACTTT	few	TRBJ1-6	NA	TRBV4-2
CASSFRGAESYEQYF	TGTGCCAGCAGTTTCCGCGGAGCAGAGTCCTACGAGCAGTACTTC	NA	TRBJ2-7	NA	TRBV27
CASLNTGELFF	TGTGCCAGCTTGAACACCGGGGAGCTGTTTTTT	many	TRBJ2-2	NA	TRBV12-3/TRBV12-4
CASNSGAETQYF	TGTGCCAGCAACTCGGGTGCGGAGACCCAGTACTTC	few	TRBJ2-5	NA	TRBV28
CASSLGTRNHNEQFF	TGTGCCAGCAGCTTGGGGACTAGGAACCACAATGAGCAGTTCTTC	few	TRBJ2-1	TRBD2	TRBV11-3
CAITPDLIYNEQFF	TGTGCCATCACCCCGGACCTAATTTACAATGAGCAGTTCTTC	few	TRBJ2-1	NA	TRBV10-3
CASEALPASGETYEQYF	TGTGCCAGCGAAGCCTTACCAGCTAGCGGGGAGACCTACGAGCAGTACTTC	NA	TRBJ2-7	NA	TRBV21-1
CSARDLGLAPEQYF	TGCAGTGCTAGAGATCTTGGACTAGCTCCCGAGCAGTACTTC	NA	TRBJ2-7	TRBD2	TRBV20-1
CSVEGRNEQFF	TGCAGCGTTGAAGGAAGGAATGAGCAGTTCTTC	many	TRBJ2-1	NA	TRBV29-1
CASSPWLDTGELFF	TGTGCCAGCAGCCCATGGTTAGACACCGGGGAGCTGTTTTTT	few	TRBJ2-2	NA	TRBV7-2
CSANRDPYEQYF	TGCAGTGCAAACAGGGACCCCTACGAGCAGTACTTC	NA	TRBJ2-7	NA	TRBV20-1
CASSPRTSRSYNEQFF	TGTGCCAGCAGCCCCCGGACTAGCCGTTCCTACAATGAGCAGTTCTTC	NA	TRBJ2-1	TRBD2	TRBV11-3
CAWSAGVGQPQHF	TGTGCCTGGAGCGCAGGGGTTGGGCAGCCCCAGCATTTT	few	TRBJ1-5	NA	TRBV30
CATSDLRGYTF	TGTGCCACCAGTGATTTGCGCGGCTACACCTTC	NA	TRBJ1-2	NA	TRBV24-1
CSVTRGGGYTF	TGCAGCGTTACCAGGGGAGGCGGCTACACCTTC	many	TRBJ1-2	NA	TRBV29-1
CASSPTGATYEQYF	TGTGCCAGCAGTCCGACAGGGGCCACCTACGAGCAGTACTTC	NA	TRBJ2-7	TRBD1	TRBV25-1
CASSLSGGRTDTQYF	TGTGCCAGCAGCTTAAGTGGGGGAAGGACAGATACGCAGTATTTT	NA	TRBJ2-3	NA	TRBV7-3
CASSWGLAASTDTQYF	TGCGCCAGCAGCTGGGGACTAGCGGCTAGCACAGATACGCAGTATTTT	few	TRBJ2-3	TRBD2	TRBV5-1
CASSLDARDYNEQFF	TGCGCCAGCAGCTTGGACGCCAGAGACTACAATGAGCAGTTCTTC	few	TRBJ2-1	NA	TRBV5-1
CASSRGVGSTGELFF	TGTGCCAGTAGTAGAGGGGTTGGTAGCACCGGGGAGCTGTTTTTT	few	TRBJ2-2	NA	TRBV19
CASSQDAGGLEAFF	TGCGCCAGCAGCCAAGACGCAGGGGGACTCGAGGCTTTCTTT	few	TRBJ1-1	TRBD1	TRBV4-3
CASSQESLRGYGYTF	TGCGCCAGCAGCCAAGAATCCCTTCGAGGTTATGGCTACACCTTC	NA	TRBJ1-2	NA	TRBV4-3
CASSLSSGAEQFF	TGTGCCAGCAGCTTAAGTTCAGGGGCTGAGCAGTTCTTC	few	TRBJ2-1	NA	TRBV7-3
CASSSSGSYNSPLHF	TGTGCCAGCAGCTCCTCCGGGTCCTATAATTCACCCCTCCACTTT	few	TRBJ1-6	NA	TRBV11-2
CASSFFGGLLGNDTQYF	TGTGCCAGCAGTTTTTTTGGGGGCTTGTTGGGGAATGATACGCAGTATTTT	few	TRBJ2-3	NA	TRBV12-3/TRBV12-4
CASSSHRDRSYEQYF	TGCGCCAGCAGCTCCCACAGGGATAGATCCTACGAGCAGTACTTC	many	TRBJ2-7	NA	TRBV5-1
CASTPGQTYNEQFF	TGTGCCAGTACTCCGGGACAGACTTACAATGAGCAGTTCTTC	NA	TRBJ2-1	TRBD1	TRBV19
CASSQVAAGGYTF	TGCGCCAGCAGCCAAGTGGCGGCGGGGGGCTACACCTTC	NA	TRBJ1-2	NA	TRBV4-1
CASSSAGGEDTQYF	TGCGCCAGCAGCTCAGCGGGGGGCGAAGATACGCAGTATTTT	NA	TRBJ2-3	TRBD2	TRBV5-1
CASSQGMSRGNEQYF	TGTGCCAGCTCACAGGGGATGAGCCGAGGGAACGAGCAGTACTTC	few	TRBJ2-7	NA	TRBV18